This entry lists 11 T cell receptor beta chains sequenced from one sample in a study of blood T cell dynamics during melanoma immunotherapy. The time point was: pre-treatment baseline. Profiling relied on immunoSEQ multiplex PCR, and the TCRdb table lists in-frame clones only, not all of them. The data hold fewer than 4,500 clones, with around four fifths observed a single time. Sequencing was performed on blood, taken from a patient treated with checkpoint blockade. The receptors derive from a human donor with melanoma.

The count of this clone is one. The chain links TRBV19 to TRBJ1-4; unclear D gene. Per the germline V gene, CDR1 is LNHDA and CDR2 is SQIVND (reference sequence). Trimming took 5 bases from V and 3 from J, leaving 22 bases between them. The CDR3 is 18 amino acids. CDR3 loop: CASSGPSRAFVANEKLFF. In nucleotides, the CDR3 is TGTGCCAGTAGTGGCCCCAGCCGAGCTTTCGTTGCTAATGAAAAACTGTTTTTT. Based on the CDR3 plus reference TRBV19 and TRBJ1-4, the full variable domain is DGGITQSPKYLFRKEGQNVTLSCEQNLNHDAMYWYRQDPGQGLRLIYYSQIVNDFQKGDIAEGYSVSREKKESFPLTVTSAQKNPTAFYLCASSGPSRAFVANEKLFFGSGTQLSVL.

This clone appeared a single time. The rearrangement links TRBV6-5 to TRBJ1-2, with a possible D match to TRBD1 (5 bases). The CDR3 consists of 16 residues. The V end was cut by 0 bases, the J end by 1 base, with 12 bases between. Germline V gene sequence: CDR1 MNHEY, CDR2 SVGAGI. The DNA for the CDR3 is TGTGCCAGCAGTTACTCGAGGGAGGGGAGTAACTATGGCTACACCTTC. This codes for CASSYSREGSNYGYTF.

CDR3 in amino acids: CASSSPPGQLTEAFF. Here the CDR3 DNA reads TGTGCCAGCAGCTCGCCACCGGGACAGTTGACTGAAGCTTTCTTT. V gene TRBV7-2 combines with J gene TRBJ1-1, with 7 nucleotides matching TRBD1. V shed 4 bases, J shed 5 bases, and the junction held 10 bases outside the gene matches. In germline, CDR1 is SGHTA, CDR2 FQGNSA. The CDR3 length is 15 residues. The whole variable domain, filled in from reference TRBV7-2 and TRBJ1-1, reads GAGVSQSPSNKVTEKGKDVELRCDPISGHTALYWYRQSLGQGLEFLIYFQGNSAPDKSGLPSDRFSAERTGGSVSTLTIQRTQQEDSAVYLCASSSPPGQLTEAFFGQGTRLTVV.

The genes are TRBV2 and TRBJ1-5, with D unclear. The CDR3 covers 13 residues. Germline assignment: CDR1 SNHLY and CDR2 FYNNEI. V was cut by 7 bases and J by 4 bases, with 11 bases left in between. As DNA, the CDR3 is TGTGCCAGCAAAGATCTAGAGAATCAGCCCCAGCATTTT. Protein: CASKDLENQPQHF.

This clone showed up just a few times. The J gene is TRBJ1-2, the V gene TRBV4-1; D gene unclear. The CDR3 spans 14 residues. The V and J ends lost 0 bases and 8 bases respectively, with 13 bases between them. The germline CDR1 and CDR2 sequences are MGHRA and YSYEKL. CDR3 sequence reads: CASSQDALSGGYTF. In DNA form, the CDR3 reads TGCGCCAGCAGCCAAGATGCACTCTCTGGGGGCTACACCTTC.

This chain's CDR3 is CTIREGDTQYF. DNA of the CDR3: TGCACCATCCGGGAGGGGGATACGCAGTATTTT. This chain links TRBV20-1 with TRBJ2-3; 8 nucleotides agree with TRBD2. The germline CDR1 and CDR2 sequences are DFQATT and SNEGSKA (reference sequence). The CDR3 runs 11 residues.

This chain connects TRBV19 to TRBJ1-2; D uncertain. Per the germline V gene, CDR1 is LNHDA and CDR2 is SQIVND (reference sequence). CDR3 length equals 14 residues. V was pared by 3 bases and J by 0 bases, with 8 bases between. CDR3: CASSISGANYGYTF. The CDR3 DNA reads TGTGCCAGTAGTATCTCCGGGGCTAACTATGGCTACACCTTC.

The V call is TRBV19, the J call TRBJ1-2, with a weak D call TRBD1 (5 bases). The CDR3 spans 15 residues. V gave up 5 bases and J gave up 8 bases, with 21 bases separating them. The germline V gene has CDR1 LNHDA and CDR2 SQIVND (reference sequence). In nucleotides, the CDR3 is TGTGCCAGTAGTTTCCGGACAATCTCTGGGTGGGGCTACACCTTC. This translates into CASSFRTISGWGYTF.

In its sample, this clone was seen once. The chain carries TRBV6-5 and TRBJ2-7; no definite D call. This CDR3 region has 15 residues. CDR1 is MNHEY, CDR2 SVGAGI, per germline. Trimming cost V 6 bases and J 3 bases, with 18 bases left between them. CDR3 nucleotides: TGTGCCAGCAGCTTAAAACCGGGTCCGAACTACGAGCAGTACTTC. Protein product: CASSLKPGPNYEQYF.

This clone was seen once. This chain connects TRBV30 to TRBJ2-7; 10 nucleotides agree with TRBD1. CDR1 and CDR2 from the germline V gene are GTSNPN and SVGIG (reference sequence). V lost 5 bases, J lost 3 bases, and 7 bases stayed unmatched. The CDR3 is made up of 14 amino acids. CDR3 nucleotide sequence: TGTGCCTGGGGGCCCGGGACAGGGGACTACGAGCAGTACTTC. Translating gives CAWGPGTGDYEQYF. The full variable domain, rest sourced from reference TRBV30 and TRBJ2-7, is SQTIHQWPATLVQPVGSPLSLECTVEGTSNPNLYWYRQAAGRGLQLLFYSVGIGQISSEVPQNLSASRPQDRQFILSSKKLLLSDSGFYLCAWGPGTGDYEQYFGPGTRLTVT.

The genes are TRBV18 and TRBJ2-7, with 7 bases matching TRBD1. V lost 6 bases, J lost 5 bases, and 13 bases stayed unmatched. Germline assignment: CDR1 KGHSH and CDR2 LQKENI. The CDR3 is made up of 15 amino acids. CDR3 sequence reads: CASSPATGRFDEQYF. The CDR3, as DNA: TGTGCCAGCTCCCCAGCGACAGGGCGTTTCGACGAGCAGTACTTC.